These 10 T cell receptor beta chains were all obtained from the same sample, sequenced in a study of T cells in Graves' hyperthyroidism and ophthalmopathy. The investigators amplified TCR beta CDR3 regions from RNA transcripts. The HTBI primer set drove a first-round RT-PCR of the TCR CDR3. TCRdb reanalysed the multiplex PCR reads using MiXCR and keeps one entry per CDR3 protein. The sample has about 590,000 distinct CDR3 sequences; 15% to 18% are singletons. The sequencing sample was made of blood. Receptor source: a woman aged 30 to 39 with Graves' hyperthyroidism.

This clonotype was seen more than once but under ten times. This chain joins TRBV10-3 and TRBJ2-5; D is unclear. Trimming removed 2 bases from V and 3 bases from J, with 1 base in between. The V gene's germline CDR1 is ENHRY and CDR2 SYGVKD. The CDR3 runs to 11 residues. CDR3: CAISEEETQYF. The CDR3 coding sequence is TGTGCCATCAGTGAGGAAGAGACCCAGTACTTC.

This clonotype was recorded at least ten times. The rearrangement links TRBV3-1 to TRBJ2-3; D call uncertain. CDR3 length: 12 residues. The germline V and J ends were trimmed by 2 bases and 6 bases, with 6 bases remaining between them. Germline V gene data show CDR1 as LGHDT and CDR2 as YNNKEL (reference sequence). In DNA, the CDR3 is TGTGCCAGCAGCCAAATGGGGGATACGCAGTATTTT. It is translated as CASSQMGDTQYF.

This clonotype appeared many times. CDR3 nucleotide sequence: TGTGCCAGCTCCTCTCAGTCTGAAGCTTTCTTT. Translated: CASSSQSEAFF. The rearrangement links TRBV3-1 to TRBJ1-1; D is ambiguous. Germline V gene data show CDR1 as LGHDT and CDR2 as YNNKEL (reference sequence). CDR3 length: 11 residues. Trimming took 8 bases from V and 6 from J, leaving 10 bases between them.

In this sample, this clonotype turned up a few times. The chain is built from TRBV12-5 and TRBJ2-1; possible D gene TRBD1, 6 bases. V was shortened by 6 bases and J by 0 bases, with 12 bases between the two germline ends. This CDR3 comprises 15 residues. Germline V CDR1 and CDR2: LGHNT, FRNRAP. The CDR3 region is CASGQGQFSYNEQFF. In DNA form, the CDR3 reads TGTGCTAGTGGGCAAGGACAGTTCTCCTACAATGAGCAGTTCTTC.

This clonotype was recorded a few times. This chain uses TRBV18 with TRBJ2-2, with 8 bases that match TRBD2. After removal of 1 base from V and 5 bases from J, the junction contained 6 bases not matched to a gene. The V gene's germline CDR1 is KGHSH and CDR2 LQKENI. This CDR3 contains 16 residues. CDR3 residues: CASSPRAGASTGELFF. In nucleotides, the CDR3 is TGTGCCAGCTCACCACGAGCGGGAGCGAGTACCGGGGAGCTGTTTTTT.

This clonotype was seen repeatedly, ten times or more. The V call is TRBV6-6, the J call TRBJ2-7; the match to TRBD1 covers 10 bases. V gave up 2 bases and J gave up 0 bases; unmatched junction bases: 4. The length of the CDR3 is 16 residues. CDR1 and CDR2 (germline): MNHNY, SVGAGI (reference sequence). CDR3 nucleotide sequence: TGTGCCAGCAGTTACGGGGGACAGGGGCCCTCCTACGAGCAGTACTTC. The encoded protein is CASSYGGQGPSYEQYF.

The V call is TRBV25-1, the J call TRBJ1-1; no definite D call. There are 16 residues in the CDR3. Germline values: CDR1 MGHDK, CDR2 SYGVNS. The V end was cut by 3 bases, the J end by 11 bases, with 25 bases between. This chain's CDR3 is CASSDHVATNPRGAFF. The CDR3 DNA sequence: TGTGCCAGCAGTGACCATGTGGCAACAAATCCGAGAGGGGCTTTCTTT.

CDR3 sequence reads: CASSTWTSGPRGTDTQYF. For the CDR3, the DNA is TGTGCCAGCAGCACCTGGACTAGCGGCCCTCGGGGCACAGATACGCAGTATTTT. The V and J genes are TRBV7-9 and TRBJ2-3, with 10 positions matching TRBD2. Germline V gene lookup returns CDR1 SEHNR and CDR2 FQNEAQ (reference sequence). The CDR3 extends over 18 amino acids. After removal of 5 bases from V and 1 base from J, the junction contained 12 bases not matched to a gene. The full variable domain, in which reference TRBV7-9 and TRBJ2-3 provide the parts outside the CDR3, is DTGVSQNPRHKITKRGQNVTFRCDPISEHNRLYWYRQTLGQGPEFLTYFQNEAQLEKSRLLSDRFSAERPKGSFSTLEIQRTEQGDSAMYLCASSTWTSGPRGTDTQYFGPGTRLTVL.

This clonotype was observed at least ten times. The chain uses TRBV28 and TRBJ2-5; D may be TRBD1 (8 bases). The V end lost 2 bases, the J end lost 5 bases, and 18 bases lay between the germline ends. CDR3 size: 16 residues. Looked up from germline, CDR1 is MDHEN and CDR2 is SYDVKM. The CDR3 sequence is CASSLRTGGRVETQYF. Here the CDR3 DNA reads TGTGCCAGCAGTTTAAGAACAGGGGGGAGGGTTGAGACCCAGTACTTC.

The sample holds many counts of this clonotype. The chain links TRBV29-1 to TRBJ2-1; D unresolved. V was trimmed by 3 bases and J by 1 base, leaving 4 bases between them. CDR3 length equals 12 residues. Germline V CDR1 and CDR2: SQVTM, ANQGSEA. The CDR3, as DNA: TGCAGCGTTGAGGGTTCCTACAATGAGCAGTTCTTC. Protein sequence: CSVEGSYNEQFF.